This T cell receptor beta chain was profiled in a study of read filtering for tumor transcriptome and immune sequencing. Background on the study: Whole-transcriptome libraries were prepared after DNase treatment. TCR-mapped reads were about 4.05 to 10.27 million with IR-seq versus roughly 80 to 1,300 with RNA-seq.

Sampling of bone marrow took place during active disease in every patient. Germline values: CDR1 MNHEY, CDR2 SVGEGT. Losses at the gene ends were 2 bases for V and 0 bases for J; bases not matched to a gene: 9. CDR3 length: 17 residues. Molecular barcoded adaptors covering alpha/delta and beta/gamma chains were used on about 0.4 ug RNA. MiXCR, run by TCRdb on the reads, gives a single entry per CDR3 protein. The sample shows tens of thousands of distinct CDR3 sequences, approximately 15% of them seen only once. In this sample, this clonotype turned up many times. The source of this sequence is a donor over 35 with multiple myeloma. Sample: a population of CD138-negative cells sorted from bone marrow. The V and J genes are TRBV6-2 or TRBV6-3 and TRBJ1-1, with 7 bases lining up with TRBD1. CDR3 in amino acids: CASSYSDRAKVNTEAFF. DNA of the CDR3: TGTGCCAGCAGTTACAGCGACAGGGCCAAGGTGAACACTGAAGCTTTCTTT.